This T cell receptor (beta chain) appears in the sequencing data of a study of T-cell reconstitution after alpha-beta-depleted transplantation in children. This clonotype has only a few counts. Its matching antigen is unknown. CDR3 size: 19 residues. Germline loops: CDR1 LGHNA, CDR2 YSLEER. V shed 0 bases and J 6 bases; nucleotides not matched to a gene: 16. The study's findings and limits: As was reported, about two months after transplant, alpha-beta T cells came from several hundred expanded graft clones. Counts and diversity of T cells one year after transplant came mostly from newly produced T cells. Surviving recipient T cells and thymic progenitors produced the high day-60 TCRbeta diversity seen in some patients.

Researchers prepared the TCRbeta library using unique molecular identifiers, the study reports. TCRdb called the PCR reads again in MiXCR, with one record for every CDR3 protein. This table has some 350,000 distinct CDR3 sequences, roughly 16% appearing once. The receptor was derived from a male patient aged 2 to 10 who had a stem cell transplant for acute lymphoblastic leukemia, so the T cells may come from the graft donor. The chain recombines TRBV4-3 with TRBJ2-2, with 7 bases identical to TRBD2. The specimen was PBMCs, mostly from graft donor cells, collected 360 days after TCRalphabeta/CD19-depleted stem cell transplant. CDR3 amino acids: CASSQDFGGRGSWAGELFF. In DNA form, the CDR3 reads TGCGCCAGCAGCCAAGATTTCGGAGGGCGCGGGAGTTGGGCCGGGGAGCTGTTTTTT.